These 24 T cell receptor beta chains came from one sample sequenced in a study of blood T cell repertoires in COVID-19. The data were produced by immunoSEQ multiplex PCR, yet TCRdb's version contains in-frame clones alone and is incomplete. The table lists about 89,000 clones, less than 85% of them singletons, with about 19% in the top ten. The sequenced material came from peripheral blood. These receptors were taken from a woman of 80 years or more with acute or convalescent COVID-19.

This CDR3 reads CASGLAGEGEETQYF. In DNA, the CDR3 is TGTGCCAGCGGACTAGCGGGAGAGGGGGAAGAGACCCAGTACTTC. This chain connects TRBV4-2 to TRBJ2-5, with TRBD2 identical over 13 bases. V shed 8 bases and J 3 bases; nucleotides not matched to a gene: 6. CDR3 size: 15 residues. Germline loops: CDR1 LGHNA, CDR2 YNFKEQ.

The rearrangement uses TRBV27 and TRBJ1-6; TRBD1 is a possible D gene (6 bases). This CDR3 is built from 17 residues. Germline V gene data show CDR1 as MNHEY and CDR2 as SMNVEV (reference sequence). The V and J ends lost 6 bases and 0 bases respectively, with 15 bases between them. CDR3 sequence (DNA): TGTGCCAGCAGGGACCTACAGGGCAGCTCCTATAATTCACCCCTCCACTTT. This gives the protein CASRDLQGSSYNSPLHF.

The chain is built from TRBV6-1 and TRBJ1-3; TRBD1 is a possible D gene (6 bases). Germline CDR1 and CDR2: MNHNS and SASEGT. Trimming took 1 base from V and 0 from J, leaving 13 bases between them. The CDR3 totals 17 residues. The CDR3 bases are TGTGCCAGCAGTGAAGTCCCCGACAGGAGCTCTGGAAACACCATATATTTT. It yields the protein CASSEVPDRSSGNTIYF.

The chain couples TRBV30 to TRBJ2-3; D is possibly TRBD2 (5 bases). Germline V gene lookup returns CDR1 GTSNPN and CDR2 SVGIG (reference sequence). Deletions cut 0 bases from V and 5 bases from J, with 6 bases between. CDR3 length: 12 amino acids. The CDR3 spells CAWSVLGDTQYF. In DNA, the CDR3 is TGTGCCTGGAGTGTACTAGGAGATACGCAGTATTTT.

The chain employs TRBV12-5 and TRBJ1-4; TRBD1 aligns across 8 bases. With V trimmed by 3 bases and J by 0 bases, 18 bases remained unmatched. Germline V gene data show CDR1 as LGHNT and CDR2 as FRNRAP. The CDR3 is made up of 21 amino acids. This CDR3 is CASGFGNLGQVPGPTNEKLFF. The DNA of the CDR3 is TGTGCTAGTGGTTTCGGAAATCTGGGACAGGTGCCGGGCCCAACTAATGAAAAACTGTTTTTT.

This chain links TRBV29-1 with TRBJ2-7; D is uncertain. The CDR3 length is 12 residues. Germline-derived CDR1 and CDR2 are SQVTM and ANQGSEA. V was cut by 5 bases and J by 2 bases, with 10 bases left in between. CDR3 nucleotides: TGCAGCGTTTACGGGTCGCCCTACGAGCAGTACTTC. It is translated as CSVYGSPYEQYF.

The J gene is TRBJ1-4, the V gene TRBV7-2, with 7 bases fitting TRBD1. This CDR3 contains 13 residues. Per the germline V gene, CDR1 is SGHTA and CDR2 is FQGNSA. The J segment lost 10 bases and the V segment lost 5 bases, leaving 7 bases of the junction unmatched. CDR3 sequence reads: CASSAGTATKLFF. CDR3 sequence (DNA): TGTGCCAGCAGCGCGGGGACAGCGACAAAACTGTTTTTT.

The chain links TRBV29-1 to TRBJ2-1; 15 positions agree with TRBD2. With 6 bases clipped from V and 2 bases from J, the junction kept 5 bases outside the gene matches. The CDR3 extends over 16 amino acids. Looked up from germline, CDR1 is SQVTM and CDR2 is ANQGSEA. The CDR3 is CSVGRTSGRAYNEQFF. DNA of the CDR3: TGCAGCGTCGGTAGGACTAGCGGGAGGGCCTACAATGAGCAGTTCTTC.

The rearrangement links TRBV19 to TRBJ2-7; possibly TRBD2 for D (6 bases). The germline V gene encodes CDR1 LNHDA and CDR2 SQIVND (reference sequence). The CDR3 is 13 residues long. V lost 7 bases, J lost 0 bases, and 10 bases lay in between. DNA for the CDR3: TGTGCCAGTAATCCGCGGGGCTCCTACGAGCAGTACTTC. Protein product: CASNPRGSYEQYF.

The chain joins TRBV6-5 to TRBJ2-7, with D perhaps matching TRBD2 (6 bases). The CDR3 consists of 15 residues. V lost 7 bases and J lost 2, with 18 bases in between. Germline CDR1 and CDR2: MNHEY and SVGAGI. CDR3 DNA sequence: TGTGCCAGCAAGTTACAAGGCGGGAAAACCTACGAGCAGTACTTC. Protein sequence: CASKLQGGKTYEQYF.

This clone appeared a few times. CDR3 residues: CASIRGDTQYF. In DNA, the CDR3 is TGTGCCAGCATCAGGGGTGATACGCAGTATTTT. J is TRBJ2-3 and V is TRBV6-5; the D gene is possibly TRBD1 (6 bases). This CDR3 has 11 residues. Germline CDR1 reads MNHEY; CDR2 reads SVGAGI. V gave up 7 bases and J gave up 6 bases, with 8 bases separating them.

The rearrangement links TRBV20-1 to TRBJ2-1; possible D gene TRBD2, 7 bases. This CDR3 is 14 amino acids long. Trimming took off 3 bases at V and 6 bases at J, with 15 bases between the two ends. From germline, CDR1 is DFQATT and CDR2 SNEGSKA (reference sequence). The CDR3 DNA follows: TGCAGTGCTAGTTTTGGCGGGGGCCCCAATGAGCAGTTCTTC. This translates into CSASFGGGPNEQFF.

CDR3 DNA sequence: TGCGCCAGCAGCTTCGGACAGGGGGGACTAGCTTTCTTT. It is translated as CASSFGQGGLAFF. The chain couples TRBV5-1 to TRBJ1-1, with 10 nucleotides matching TRBD1. The junction had 5 bases not matched to a gene; V was cut back by 2 bases and J by 10 bases. Germline CDR1 and CDR2: SGHRS and YFSETQ. This CDR3 contains 13 residues. The full variable domain, in which reference TRBV5-1 and TRBJ1-1 provide the parts outside the CDR3, is KAGVTQTPRYLIKTRGQQVTLSCSPISGHRSVSWYQQTPGQGLQFLFEYFSETQRNKGNFPGRFSGRQFSNSRSEMNVSTLELGDSALYLCASSFGQGGLAFFGQGTRLTVV.

The chain joins TRBV5-1 to TRBJ1-2; the D gene is possibly TRBD1 (5 bases). Trimming pared 0 bases from V and 4 bases from J, leaving 16 bases between. The germline CDR1 and CDR2 sequences are SGHRS and YFSETQ. The length of the CDR3 is 16 residues. The CDR3, as DNA: TGCGCCAGCAGCTTGGCCCTGGCGGGAGGGGTCTATGGCTACACCTTC. Residues: CASSLALAGGVYGYTF.

The rearrangement uses TRBV30 and TRBJ2-3; 15 bases are a match to TRBD2. The CDR3 has 18 residues. Per the germline V gene, CDR1 is GTSNPN and CDR2 is SVGIG (reference sequence). J was trimmed by 0 bases and V by 3 bases; bases with no gene match: 7. This chain's CDR3 is CAWSDGTSGGYSTDTQYF. The CDR3 DNA reads TGTGCCTGGAGCGATGGGACTAGCGGGGGGTATAGCACAGATACGCAGTATTTT.

This chain joins TRBV6-5 and TRBJ1-5; possibly TRBD1 for D (5 bases). Trimming took 2 bases from V and 9 from J, leaving 14 bases between them. Germline values: CDR1 MNHEY, CDR2 SVGAGI. CDR3 length equals 14 residues. The CDR3 bases are TGTGCCAGCAGTTACGCCGCGGGGGATGGGCCCCAGCATTTT. The encoded protein is CASSYAAGDGPQHF.

The chain recombines TRBV12-5 with TRBJ2-1; 7 nucleotides align to TRBD2. The CDR3 is 13 residues long. CDR1 and CDR2 (germline): LGHNT, FRNRAP. The V segment lost 3 bases and the J segment 8 bases; nucleotides outside the gene matches: 4. This CDR3 reads CASGLGLVDEQFF. Written as DNA, the CDR3 is TGTGCTAGTGGTTTAGGACTAGTCGATGAGCAGTTCTTC.

This rearrangement joins TRBV12-5 to TRBJ2-6; D remains unclear. CDR1 LGHNT and CDR2 FRNRAP come from the germline V gene. The CDR3 consists of 17 residues. The germline V and J ends were trimmed by 4 bases and 2 bases, with 15 bases remaining between them. The CDR3 loop is CASGSLSPPAGANVLTF. The CDR3, as DNA: TGTGCTAGTGGTTCACTTTCCCCCCCCGCTGGGGCCAACGTCCTGACTTTC. Full variable domain (rest looked up from reference TRBV12-5 and TRBJ2-6): DARVTQTPRHKVTEMGQEVTMRCQPILGHNTVFWYRQTMMQGLELLAYFRNRAPLDDSGMPKDRFSAEMPDATLATLKIQPSEPRDSAVYFCASGSLSPPAGANVLTFGAGSRLTVL.

The chain has TRBV7-9 and TRBJ1-2; 7 nucleotides align to TRBD1. The CDR3 is 13 residues long. Germline CDR1 and CDR2: SEHNR and FQNEAQ (reference sequence). V gave up 6 bases and J gave up 6 bases; unmatched junction bases: 7. CDR3 bases: TGTGCCAGCAGTTCGGAGACAGGGAATGGCTACACCTTC. The encoded protein is CASSSETGNGYTF.

By frequency in the sample, this clone is medium-sized. This chain connects TRBV21-1 to TRBJ1-6. TRBV21-1 is tagged as a pseudogene. The CDR3 is made up of 17 amino acids. The CDR3 DNA reads as TGTGCCAGCAGCAAAGCGTCGGAGGGTTTGTTCAATTCACCCCTCCACTTT. This sequence encodes CASSKASEGLFNSPLHF.

The chain has TRBV4-1 and TRBJ2-7; D gene unclear. The CDR3 consists of 14 residues. The germline V and J ends were trimmed by 0 bases and 1 base, with 7 bases remaining between them. Per germline, CDR1 MGHRA and CDR2 YSYEKL. DNA of the CDR3: TGCGCCAGCAGCCAAGATTGGGCTTCCTACGAGCAGTACTTC. Translation: CASSQDWASYEQYF.

There are a few counts of this clone. The V call is TRBV7-6, the J call TRBJ1-4; D possibly corresponds to TRBD1 (5 bases). This CDR3 spans 15 amino acids. Germline CDR1 reads SGHVS; CDR2 reads FNYEAQ. The ends were cut back, 5 bases at V and 7 bases at J, with 17 bases in the middle. CDR3 region: CASSPSQGRSEKLFF. In DNA form, the CDR3 reads TGTGCCAGCAGCCCGAGTCAGGGCAGAAGTGAAAAACTGTTTTTT.

This clone was picked up a small number of times. The chain employs TRBV7-3 and TRBJ1-2, with 7 bases identical to TRBD1. J was trimmed by 5 bases and V by 0 bases; bases with no gene match: 12. Germline CDR1 reads SGHTA; CDR2 reads FQGTGA. This CDR3 spans 17 amino acids. The CDR3 DNA reads as TGTGCCAGCAGCTTAACAGGCGACAGGGCCAGGAAGTATGGCTACACCTTC. Protein: CASSLTGDRARKYGYTF. Full variable domain (rest looked up from reference TRBV7-3 and TRBJ1-2): GAGVSQTPSNKVTEKGKYVELRCDPISGHTALYWYRQSLGQGPEFLIYFQGTGAADDSGLPNDRFFAVRPEGSVSTLKIQRTERGDSAVYLCASSLTGDRARKYGYTFGSGTRLTVV.

CDR3 DNA sequence: TGCGCCAGCAGCTTGACAGGGGGCTCCTATAATTCACCCCTCCACTTT. This sequence encodes CASSLTGGSYNSPLHF. This rearrangement joins TRBV5-1 to TRBJ1-6, with 8 bases matching TRBD1. J gave up 0 bases and V 1 base, and 0 bases lay outside the gene matches. The length of the CDR3 is 16 residues. Per germline, CDR1 SGHRS and CDR2 YFSETQ.